This is a list of T cell receptor beta chains from one sample in a study of T cells in Graves' hyperthyroidism and ophthalmopathy. TCRdb processed the multiplex PCR reads anew with MiXCR; each CDR3 protein has one entry. This sample has about 350,000 distinct CDR3 sequences, with more than 11% found just once. The sample consisted of blood. These receptors originate from a woman between 25 and 40 years old with Graves' hyperthyroidism. CDR3s include the opening cysteine and the closing phenylalanine or tryptophan. Fields, in order: V gene, J gene, D gene, clone size, CDR3 DNA, CDR3 protein. D genes are given only for firm matches. Size values are once, few and many counts, or a class for expanded clones, and some rows have none.

TRBV11-2	TRBJ1-4	-	many	TGTGCCAGCAGCATCCCCGGGGCAACTAATGAAAAACTGTTTTTT	CASSIPGATNEKLFF
TRBV7-3	TRBJ1-1	-	once	TGTGCCAGCAGCTTAGCCTCGGAGGACACTGAAGCTTTCTTT	CASSLASEDTEAFF
TRBV6-5	TRBJ1-1	-	few	TGTGCCAGCAGTTACGGTTCGGGTCGGTTCACTGAAGCTTTCTTT	CASSYGSGRFTEAFF
TRBV7-8	TRBJ2-5	TRBD2	-	TGTGCCAGCAGCGCAACCGACGGGAGGCATCTCCTAGAGACCCAGTACTTC	CASSATDGRHLLETQYF
TRBV7-2	TRBJ1-6	TRBD1	-	TGTGCCAGCAGCCCCCCGGACAGGGGCTATAATTCACCCCTCCACTTT	CASSPPDRGYNSPLHF
TRBV12-3/TRBV12-4	TRBJ2-1	TRBD2	many	TGTGCCAGCAGTTTACAGAGGACTAGCGGGCACAATGAGCAGTTCTTC	CASSLQRTSGHNEQFF
TRBV20-1	TRBJ1-1	-	few	TGCAGTGCTCGAGGCCAGGCGAACACTGAAGCTTTCTTT	CSARGQANTEAFF
TRBV28	TRBJ1-1	-	few	TGTGCCTCGGCTACGACTGAAGCTTTCTTT	CASATTEAFF
TRBV12-5	TRBJ2-2	TRBD1	many	TGTGCTAGTGGTTTGGTATTGACAGGGACCACCGGGGAGCTGTTTTTT	CASGLVLTGTTGELFF
TRBV20-1	TRBJ2-7	TRBD2	few	TGCAGTGCTAGAGAGGTGACTAGCGGGGGGTACGAGCAGTACTTC	CSAREVTSGGYEQYF
TRBV12-3/TRBV12-4	TRBJ2-2	-	-	TGTGCCAGCAGCCAGGGGAGGGCCGGGGCCGGGGAGCTGTTTTTT	CASSQGRAGAGELFF
TRBV11-2	TRBJ2-3	-	many	TGTGCCAGCGCCCCCAGGTGGCGCCGTTTCGATACGCAGTATTTT	CASAPRWRRFDTQYF
TRBV5-5	TRBJ1-5	-	-	TGTGCCAGCAGCTTGGATGGGGCTGGGCTCAATCAGCCCCAGCATTTT	CASSLDGAGLNQPQHF
TRBV4-1	TRBJ1-5	-	-	TGCGCCAGCAGCCAAGTTAATGGGGGGCACCCTCAGCCCCAGCATTTT	CASSQVNGGHPQPQHF
TRBV4-1	TRBJ1-2	-	-	TGCGCCAGCAGCCAAGTGCTTGGGAGCAGAGGCTATGGCTACACCTTC	CASSQVLGSRGYGYTF
TRBV11-2	TRBJ2-1	TRBD2	-	TGTGCCAGCAGCTTGGGGCGGGGGGGCTTAAGTGAGCAGTTCTTC	CASSLGRGGLSEQFF
TRBV12-3/TRBV12-4	TRBJ1-1	TRBD1	many	TGTGCCAGCAGTTCGACAGGGTCTGGGACTGAAGCTTTCTTT	CASSSTGSGTEAFF
TRBV28	TRBJ1-5	-	many	TGTGCCAGCAGTTCCCCAGCAGGATTTAGCAATCAGCCCCAGCATTTT	CASSSPAGFSNQPQHF
TRBV20-1	TRBJ2-1	TRBD2	-	TGCAGTGCTCGGCCCTTAACTAGCGGGAGATATGATGAGCAGTTCTTC	CSARPLTSGRYDEQFF
TRBV2	TRBJ1-5	-	-	TGTGCCAGCAGGATGGACCAAGCAGTGTCTGGGCCCCAGCATTTT	CASRMDQAVSGPQHF
TRBV6-1	TRBJ2-3	-	few	TGTGCCAGCAGTGAAGTTGGGCCAGGGACAGATACGCAGTATTTT	CASSEVGPGTDTQYF
TRBV11-2	TRBJ1-1	TRBD1	many	TGTGCCAGCAGCTCCCCGGGGACAGGGGGCTGGTTTGCTTTCTTT	CASSSPGTGGWFAFF
TRBV20-1	TRBJ2-1	TRBD2	few	TGCAGTGCGAGGACTAGCGGAGAGCAGTTCTTC	CSARTSGEQFF
TRBV28	TRBJ2-5	-	many	TGTGCCAGCAGCCGTCCGCCGAGGGCAGGGGAGACCCAGTACTTC	CASSRPPRAGETQYF
TRBV6-1	TRBJ2-1	TRBD1	many	TGTGCCAGCAGAACAGGAGACAGGGAATCTAATGAGCAGTTCTTC	CASRTGDRESNEQFF
TRBV18	TRBJ1-3	-	-	TGTGCCAGCTCACCGTGGGCGTCCTCTGGAAACACCATATATTTT	CASSPWASSGNTIYF
TRBV20-1	TRBJ1-2	-	few	TGCAGTGCGAATGAACCCGGCAGATCAACCTATGGCTACACCTTC	CSANEPGRSTYGYTF
TRBV20-1	TRBJ1-4	-	many	TGCAGTGCTAGAGATCGGGGGAATGAAAAACTGTTTTTT	CSARDRGNEKLFF
TRBV7-8	TRBJ1-1	TRBD1	many	TGTGCCAGCAGCGCTAGAGCCGGGACAGGCGGAGAAGCTTTCTTT	CASSARAGTGGEAFF